These T cell receptor beta chains were read from a single sample in a study of cytomegalovirus exposure and HLA in healthy donors. Using immunoSEQ multiplex PCR, the repertoire was profiled, and TCRdb retains in-frame clones only, with some absent. The sample has a few hundred thousand clones; 86% are singletons. The sample taken for sequencing was PBMCs. Receptor source: a woman younger than 30 in good health and CMV-seronegative. Each CDR3 is given with its conserved first and last residue. A D gene is named only where the DNA matches it firmly. Rows may omit the clone size; those that give it use once, few, many or a size class.

CDR3 length: 15
J gene: TRBJ2-3
D gene: TRBD2
V gene: TRBV7-2
clone size: NA
CDR3 DNA: TGTGCCAGCAGGTGGACTAGCGGTAGCACAGATACGCAGTATTTT
CDR3 protein: CASRWTSGSTDTQYF

CDR3 length: 12
J gene: TRBJ2-7
D gene: NA
V gene: TRBV6-5
clone size: NA
CDR3 DNA: TGTGCCAGCAGTTACTCCCGCTACGAGCAGTACTTC
CDR3 protein: CASSYSRYEQYF

CDR3 length: 13
J gene: TRBJ1-5
D gene: NA
V gene: TRBV4-1
clone size: few
CDR3 DNA: TGCGCCAGCAGCCAAGTCGAGCCACAGCCCCAGCATTTT
CDR3 protein: CASSQVEPQPQHF

CDR3 length: 14
J gene: TRBJ2-1
D gene: TRBD2
V gene: TRBV27
clone size: NA
CDR3 DNA: TGTGCCAGCAGTTTAAGCCTAGCGGACAATGAGCAGTTCTTC
CDR3 protein: CASSLSLADNEQFF

CDR3 length: 17
J gene: TRBJ1-1
D gene: TRBD1
V gene: TRBV19
clone size: NA
CDR3 DNA: TGTGCCAGTAGTTCCGGGACAGGGGGCCTTCGGAACACTGAAGCTTTCTTT
CDR3 protein: CASSSGTGGLRNTEAFF

CDR3 length: 15
J gene: TRBJ2-3
D gene: NA
V gene: TRBV21-1
clone size: NA
CDR3 DNA: TGTGCCAGCAGCAAAGCAGCGGGAGGAGCAGATACGCAGTATTTT
CDR3 protein: CASSKAAGGADTQYF

CDR3 length: 15
J gene: TRBJ1-1
D gene: NA
V gene: TRBV2
clone size: NA
CDR3 DNA: TGTGCCAGCTTGTTGGGGGCTACCCTGAACACTGAAGCTTTCTTT
CDR3 protein: CASLLGATLNTEAFF

CDR3 length: 14
J gene: TRBJ1-3
D gene: NA
V gene: TRBV2
clone size: NA
CDR3 DNA: TGTGCCAGCAGTGGTCGGGGGGCTGGAAACACCATATATTTT
CDR3 protein: CASSGRGAGNTIYF

CDR3 length: 12
J gene: TRBJ1-2
D gene: NA
V gene: TRBV2
clone size: NA
CDR3 DNA: TGTGCCATCCTCGGAGGCTCCTATGGCTACACCTTC
CDR3 protein: CAILGGSYGYTF

CDR3 length: 14
J gene: TRBJ1-5
D gene: NA
V gene: TRBV28
clone size: NA
CDR3 DNA: TGTGCCAGCAGTTCCCCCTTCCCCTATCAGCCCCAGCATTTT
CDR3 protein: CASSSPFPYQPQHF

CDR3 length: 12
J gene: TRBJ1-6
D gene: NA
V gene: TRBV28
clone size: NA
CDR3 DNA: TGTGCCACGCACCCGGGAGGGTCACCCCTCCACTTT
CDR3 protein: CATHPGGSPLHF

CDR3 length: 15
J gene: TRBJ1-2
D gene: NA
V gene: TRBV6-1
clone size: NA
CDR3 DNA: TGTGCCAGCAGTGAAGCGCACCTTCAGCTAGGTGGCTACACCTTC
CDR3 protein: CASSEAHLQLGGYTF

CDR3 length: 15
J gene: TRBJ2-7
D gene: TRBD1
V gene: TRBV7-9
clone size: few
CDR3 DNA: TGTGCCAGCAGCCCCGGACAGGGCAACTCCTACGAGCAGTACTTC
CDR3 protein: CASSPGQGNSYEQYF

CDR3 length: 12
J gene: TRBJ1-5
D gene: NA
V gene: TRBV28
clone size: NA
CDR3 DNA: TGTGCCAGCAGTCTCCCGTTGACTCCCCAGCATTTT
CDR3 protein: CASSLPLTPQHF

CDR3 length: 15
J gene: TRBJ2-7
D gene: TRBD1
V gene: TRBV6-4
clone size: NA
CDR3 DNA: TGTGCCAGCAGTGACTCGACAGGGGGCTCCTACGAGCAGTACTTC
CDR3 protein: CASSDSTGGSYEQYF

CDR3 length: 14
J gene: TRBJ1-6
D gene: NA
V gene: TRBV25-1
clone size: NA
CDR3 DNA: TGTGCCAGCAGTGAAGGGGGGGGGCATTCACCCCTCCACTTT
CDR3 protein: CASSEGGGHSPLHF

CDR3 length: 15
J gene: TRBJ2-2
D gene: TRBD1
V gene: TRBV4-2
clone size: once
CDR3 DNA: TGTGCCAGCAGCCCTGGGACAGGGGCGACTGGGGAGCTGTTTTTT
CDR3 protein: CASSPGTGATGELFF

CDR3 length: 18
J gene: TRBJ2-1
D gene: NA
V gene: TRBV4-1
clone size: NA
CDR3 DNA: TGCGCCAGCAGCCAACCACAACCCGTAGCGCGGTCCTACAATGAGCAGTTCTTC
CDR3 protein: CASSQPQPVARSYNEQFF

CDR3 length: 13
J gene: TRBJ1-4
D gene: NA
V gene: TRBV7-9
clone size: NA
CDR3 DNA: TGTGCCAGCAGCTTAACACCCTCTGAAAAACTGTTTTTT
CDR3 protein: CASSLTPSEKLFF

CDR3 length: 11
J gene: TRBJ1-1
D gene: NA
V gene: TRBV7-9
clone size: NA
CDR3 DNA: TGTGCCAGCAGCTTTCGGGGAGGCGCTTTCTTT
CDR3 protein: CASSFRGGAFF

CDR3 length: 15
J gene: TRBJ1-1
D gene: NA
V gene: TRBV13
clone size: NA
CDR3 DNA: TGTGCCAGCAGCTTAGGAGGGGGAAGAAACACTGAAGCTTTCTTT
CDR3 protein: CASSLGGGRNTEAFF

CDR3 length: 16
J gene: TRBJ2-1
D gene: NA
V gene: TRBV13
clone size: NA
CDR3 DNA: TGTGCCAGCAGCTTACGACAGTCTAGCTCCTACAATGAGCAGTTCTTC
CDR3 protein: CASSLRQSSSYNEQFF

CDR3 length: 16
J gene: TRBJ2-5
D gene: TRBD2
V gene: TRBV6-6
clone size: NA
CDR3 DNA: TGTGCCAGCAGTTGGAGTAGCGGGAGTTCGGGAGAGACCCAGTACTTC
CDR3 protein: CASSWSSGSSGETQYF

CDR3 length: 16
J gene: TRBJ2-1
D gene: TRBD2
V gene: TRBV5-1
clone size: NA
CDR3 DNA: TGCGCCAGCAGCTTGGCAGCTAGCGGGGGTTACAATGAGCAGTTCTTC
CDR3 protein: CASSLAASGGYNEQFF

CDR3 length: 14
J gene: TRBJ2-7
D gene: NA
V gene: TRBV10-3
clone size: NA
CDR3 DNA: TGTGCCATCAGTGGAGGGCGAGGGGGCTACGAGCAGTACTTC
CDR3 protein: CAISGGRGGYEQYF

CDR3 length: 17
J gene: TRBJ2-1
D gene: TRBD1
V gene: TRBV18
clone size: NA
CDR3 DNA: TGTGCCAGCTCACCTTTGGGACAGGGGAGCTCCTACAATGAGCAGTTCTTC
CDR3 protein: CASSPLGQGSSYNEQFF

CDR3 length: 16
J gene: TRBJ2-1
D gene: TRBD2
V gene: TRBV2
clone size: NA
CDR3 DNA: TGTGCCAGCAGAGCGGGACTAGCGGGAGTATCGAATGAGCAGTTCTTC
CDR3 protein: CASRAGLAGVSNEQFF

CDR3 length: 12
J gene: TRBJ2-1
D gene: NA
V gene: TRBV18
clone size: NA
CDR3 DNA: TGTGCCAGCTCATCTCTCTACAATGAGCAGTTCTTC
CDR3 protein: CASSSLYNEQFF

CDR3 length: 15
J gene: TRBJ2-5
D gene: TRBD1
V gene: TRBV28
clone size: NA
CDR3 DNA: TGTGCCAGCAGTTCCGGGGACAGGGAAGGCGAGACCCAGTACTTC
CDR3 protein: CASSSGDREGETQYF

CDR3 length: 14
J gene: TRBJ1-4
D gene: NA
V gene: TRBV5-1
clone size: NA
CDR3 DNA: TGCGCCAGCAGCTTGTACGACAGGCCTCTAAAGCTGTTTTTT
CDR3 protein: CASSLYDRPLKLFF

CDR3 length: 15
J gene: TRBJ2-3
D gene: NA
V gene: TRBV5-1
clone size: NA
CDR3 DNA: TGCGCCAGCAGCTTGGGGGCGTCCCGCACAGATACGCAGTATTTT
CDR3 protein: CASSLGASRTDTQYF

CDR3 length: 11
J gene: TRBJ1-2
D gene: NA
V gene: TRBV29-1
clone size: few
CDR3 DNA: TGCAGCGTCGCAGCCAGGGGCGGCTACACCTTC
CDR3 protein: CSVAARGGYTF

CDR3 length: 13
J gene: TRBJ1-2
D gene: NA
V gene: TRBV29-1
clone size: NA
CDR3 DNA: TGCAGCGTTGAACCTGGAGGGAAGCGGGGCTACACCTTC
CDR3 protein: CSVEPGGKRGYTF

CDR3 length: 14
J gene: TRBJ2-3
D gene: NA
V gene: TRBV9
clone size: NA
CDR3 DNA: TGTGCCAGCAGCGACCCGAAACTCCGAGATACGCAGTATTTT
CDR3 protein: CASSDPKLRDTQYF

CDR3 length: 13
J gene: TRBJ2-7
D gene: NA
V gene: TRBV6-5
clone size: NA
CDR3 DNA: TGTGCCAGCAGTCAACGAGGGCCCTACGAGCAGTACTTC
CDR3 protein: CASSQRGPYEQYF

CDR3 length: 17
J gene: TRBJ2-3
D gene: TRBD2
V gene: TRBV7-9
clone size: once
CDR3 DNA: TGTGCCAGCAGCTTAATATCAAGCGGGGGGAGCACAGATACGCAGTATTTT
CDR3 protein: CASSLISSGGSTDTQYF

CDR3 length: 15
J gene: TRBJ2-1
D gene: TRBD2
V gene: TRBV5-1
clone size: NA
CDR3 DNA: TGCGCCAGCAGCTTGAAAACGGGAGGGGGGAATGAGCAGTTCTTC
CDR3 protein: CASSLKTGGGNEQFF

CDR3 length: 13
J gene: TRBJ2-7
D gene: TRBD1
V gene: TRBV18
clone size: few
CDR3 DNA: TGTGCCAGCTCACCGGACAGGGCCTACGAGCAGTACTTC
CDR3 protein: CASSPDRAYEQYF

CDR3 length: 15
J gene: TRBJ2-5
D gene: TRBD2
V gene: TRBV9
clone size: NA
CDR3 DNA: TGTGCCAGCAGCTCCCACCGGGGGGGAGGAGAGACCCAGTACTTC
CDR3 protein: CASSSHRGGGETQYF

CDR3 length: 19
J gene: TRBJ2-2
D gene: TRBD1
V gene: TRBV4-1
clone size: NA
CDR3 DNA: TGCGCCAGCAGCCAAGATCAGTACTGGCAGGGGGCGATCACCGGGGAGCTGTTTTTT
CDR3 protein: CASSQDQYWQGAITGELFF